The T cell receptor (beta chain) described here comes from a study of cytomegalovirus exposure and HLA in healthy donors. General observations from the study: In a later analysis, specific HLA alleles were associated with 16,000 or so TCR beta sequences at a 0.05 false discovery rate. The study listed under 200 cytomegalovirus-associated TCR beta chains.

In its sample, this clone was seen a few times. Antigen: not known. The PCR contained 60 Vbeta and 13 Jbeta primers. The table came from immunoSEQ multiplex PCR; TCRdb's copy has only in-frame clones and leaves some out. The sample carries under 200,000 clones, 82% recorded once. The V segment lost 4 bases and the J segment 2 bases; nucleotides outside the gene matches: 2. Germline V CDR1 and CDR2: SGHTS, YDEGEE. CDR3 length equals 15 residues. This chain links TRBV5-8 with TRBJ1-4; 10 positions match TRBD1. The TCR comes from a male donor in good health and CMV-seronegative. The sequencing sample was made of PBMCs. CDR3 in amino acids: CASSPTGGTNEKLFF. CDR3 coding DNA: TGTGCCAGCAGCCCGACAGGGGGCACTAATGAAAAACTGTTTTTT.